This TCR beta chain was captured in a study of shared clonotypes between healthy human individuals. Method: immunoSEQ multiplex PCR; TCRdb's copy keeps in-frame clones and lacks some. The sample includes about 2.5 million clones, 80% to 95% seen only once; the top ten take 0.37%. Donation came from healthy HIV-negative adults that had no recent acute infections or vaccinations. CDR3 size: 15 residues. The germline gives CDR1 SGHNT, CDR2 YYREEE (reference sequence). J was trimmed by 6 bases and V by 3 bases; bases with no gene match: 9. The J gene is TRBJ1-2, the V gene TRBV5-4; TRBD1 agrees at 9 bases. This clonotype originated in a man between 18 and 29 years old in good health. Some clones in this sample may be carry-over from other donors' samples. The sample comprised naive CD4+ T cells from PBMCs. Subset here: CD45RA+ positively selected. This CDR3 is CASSSNRGRFDGYTF. The CDR3 DNA sequence: TGTGCCAGCAGCTCTAACAGGGGGCGGTTTGATGGCTACACCTTC.